These 19 T cell receptor beta chains share one sample of origin, sequenced in a study of cytomegalovirus exposure and HLA in healthy donors. This PCR relied on a set of 60 Vbeta primers and 13 Jbeta primers. Profiling relied on immunoSEQ multiplex PCR, and the TCRdb table lists in-frame clones only, not all of them. The table lists about 160,000 clones, 70% to 90% of them singletons. The sample was PBMCs. All receptors come from a woman between 18 and 30 years old in good health and CMV-seronegative.

V and J are TRBV5-1 and TRBJ1-3; D not resolved. The CDR3 spans 14 residues. The V gene's germline CDR1 is SGHRS and CDR2 YFSETQ. V was shortened by 4 bases and J by 0 bases, with 8 bases between the two germline ends. CDR3 sequence reads: CASSPGNSGNTIYF. The CDR3, as DNA: TGCGCCAGCAGCCCCGGGAACTCTGGAAACACCATATATTTT.

The chain recombines TRBV21-1 with TRBJ1-2; the table's D call TRBD1 went unverified against the DNA. TRBV21-1 is deemed a pseudogene. The CDR3 is 16 residues long. Here the CDR3 DNA reads TGTGCCAGCAGCAAAGCCCCTAAGGGACACATCGATGGCTACACCTTC. Amino acid sequence: CASSKAPKGHIDGYTF.

The chain recombines TRBV29-1 with TRBJ2-1; TRBD1 agrees at 8 bases. CDR3 length: 13 residues. Trimming cost V 6 bases and J 2 bases; bases outside gene matches: 3. Germline V gene sequence: CDR1 SQVTM, CDR2 ANQGSEA. The CDR3 region has the DNA TGCAGCGTAGCAGGGGGCCCCTACAATGAGCAGTTCTTC. It encodes CSVAGGPYNEQFF.

V usage is TRBV6-6 and J usage is TRBJ1-6, with 9 bases identical to TRBD1. Germline-derived CDR1 and CDR2 are MNHNY and SVGAGI (reference sequence). J lost 0 bases, V lost 6 bases, and 3 bases had no gene match. This CDR3 is built from 16 residues. The CDR3 sequence: CASRDRGSSYNSPLHF. For the CDR3, the DNA is TGTGCCAGCAGAGACAGGGGGAGCTCCTATAATTCACCCCTCCACTTT.

The genes are TRBV12-5 and TRBJ1-2; possible D gene TRBD1, 5 bases. Germline CDR1 and CDR2: LGHNT and FRNRAP. V dropped 0 bases and J dropped 4 bases, with 9 bases sitting between them. The CDR3 is 14 amino acids. In DNA, the CDR3 is TGTGCTAGTGGTTTGGTAGACAGTCTCTATGGCTACACCTTC. This translates into CASGLVDSLYGYTF.

This chain joins TRBV5-1 and TRBJ2-7; maybe TRBD2 (6 bases). Germline V gene lookup returns CDR1 SGHRS and CDR2 YFSETQ. V shed 0 bases and J shed 2 bases, with 9 bases lying between them. The CDR3 consists of 14 residues. CDR3 DNA sequence: TGCGCCAGCAGCTTGGAGGCGGGACCCTACGAGCAGTACTTC. It translates to CASSLEAGPYEQYF. The complete variable domain, with remaining parts taken from reference TRBV5-1 and TRBJ2-7, reads KAGVTQTPRYLIKTRGQQVTLSCSPISGHRSVSWYQQTPGQGLQFLFEYFSETQRNKGNFPGRFSGRQFSNSRSEMNVSTLELGDSALYLCASSLEAGPYEQYFGPGTRLTVT.

This clone showed up just once. The CDR3 loop is CASSTPGTLNTEAFF. The CDR3 DNA sequence: TGTGCCAGCAGCACCCCCGGGACATTGAACACTGAAGCTTTCTTT. The genes are TRBV9 and TRBJ1-1, with D possibly being TRBD1 (6 bases). Looked up from germline, CDR1 is SGDLS and CDR2 is YYNGEE. The CDR3 totals 15 residues. Trimming took 4 bases from V and 0 from J, leaving 13 bases between them.

This chain uses TRBV5-1 with TRBJ2-3; TRBD2 matches 11 bases. The CDR3 has 17 residues. CDR1 SGHRS and CDR2 YFSETQ come from the germline V gene. V shed 0 bases, J shed 7 bases, and the junction held 10 bases outside the gene matches. CDR3 bases: TGCGCCAGCAGCTTGGCTAGCGGGAGGACCACAGGGAATACGCAGTATTTT. This translates into CASSLASGRTTGNTQYF.

The V gene is TRBV6-6, the J gene TRBJ1-2; a possible D gene is TRBD1 (5 bases). The V gene lost 2 bases and the J gene lost 6 bases, with 13 bases spanning the gap. CDR1 MNHNY and CDR2 SVGAGI come from the germline V gene (reference sequence). The CDR3 is 14 amino acids. CDR3 in amino acids: CASSYTRGGDGYTF. DNA for the CDR3: TGTGCCAGCAGTTACACCCGGGGGGGGGATGGCTACACCTTC.

The V call is TRBV5-4, the J call TRBJ2-7; 8 positions match TRBD2. Germline CDR1 reads SGHNT; CDR2 reads YYREEE (reference sequence). The CDR3 has 15 amino acids. V lost 2 bases to trimming and J lost 7 bases; unmatched junction nucleotides: 11. The CDR3 loop is CASSLWGTRVGEQYF. In nucleotides, the CDR3 is TGTGCCAGCAGCTTATGGGGGACTAGAGTTGGGGAGCAGTACTTC.

The chain combines TRBV7-8 with TRBJ2-3; D may be TRBD2 (6 bases). CDR3 length: 15 amino acids. Germline loops: CDR1 SGHVS, CDR2 FQNEAQ. V lost 8 bases, J lost 0 bases, and 15 bases lay in between. The CDR3 is CASGGTVPSTDTQYF. As DNA, the CDR3 is TGTGCCAGCGGGGGGACTGTACCCAGCACAGATACGCAGTATTTT.

The V and J genes are TRBV23-1 and TRBJ2-7, with 9 nucleotides matching TRBD1. TRBV23-1 qualifies as an ORF whose function is uncertain. The ends lost 3 bases at V and 5 bases at J; junction bases unmatched: 20. The CDR3 length is 19 residues. The CDR3 region is CASSQDEPPGQGKVDEQYF. CDR3 bases: TGCGCCAGCAGTCAGGACGAACCTCCGGGACAGGGAAAAGTCGACGAGCAGTACTTC.

Only one count was recorded for this clone. The rearrangement joins TRBV6-5 to TRBJ1-5, with D tentatively TRBD1 (5 bases). V lost 0 bases and J 2 bases, leaving 8 bases between the germline ends. The CDR3 runs 15 residues. Germline V CDR1 and CDR2: MNHEY, SVGAGI. This chain's CDR3 is CASSYSDRGNQPQHF. The CDR3, as DNA: TGTGCCAGCAGTTACTCCGACAGAGGCAATCAGCCCCAGCATTTT.

CDR3 in amino acids: CASRRGTGMVGTDTQYF. The DNA for the CDR3 is TGTGCCAGCCGTCGAGGGACAGGGATGGTGGGCACAGATACGCAGTATTTT. The J gene is TRBJ2-3, the V gene TRBV27; 9 bases line up with TRBD1. V trimming: 8 bases; J trimming: 1 base; junction bases outside the gene matches: 13. Looked up from germline, CDR1 is MNHEY and CDR2 is SMNVEV (reference sequence). The CDR3 is made up of 17 amino acids.

The chain's CDR3 is CASSQGLAGAGHQETQYF. CDR3 DNA sequence: TGCGCCAGCAGCCAAGGTCTAGCGGGAGCGGGGCACCAAGAGACCCAGTACTTC. The V gene is TRBV4-1, the J gene TRBJ2-5; TRBD2 matches 10 bases. Trimming removed 1 base from V and 0 bases from J; junction bases left unmatched: 8. Germline assignment: CDR1 MGHRA and CDR2 YSYEKL. This CDR3 contains 18 residues.

CDR3 nucleotides: TGTGCCAGCAGTTCGACAGGGTTAAGCTACGAGCAGTACTTC. Its protein is CASSSTGLSYEQYF. The chain is built from TRBV27 and TRBJ2-7; TRBD1 agrees at 7 bases. The CDR3 is made up of 14 amino acids. Germline lookup yields CDR1 MNHEY and CDR2 SMNVEV (reference sequence). Trimming cost V 4 bases and J 3 bases; bases outside gene matches: 6.

This clone showed up just once. The chain is built from TRBV4-1 and TRBJ2-7; 11 bases match TRBD2. Looked up from germline, CDR1 is MGHRA and CDR2 is YSYEKL. V lost 0 bases to trimming and J lost 5 bases; unmatched junction nucleotides: 9. This CDR3 has 17 amino acids. The CDR3 coding sequence is TGCGCCAGCAGCCAAGACCTTCTTAGCGGGAGGGCCCACGAGCAGTACTTC. It specifies CASSQDLLSGRAHEQYF.

Turning to this clone: At the DNA level, this CDR3 is encoded by other sequences in the same sample as well. The chain recombines TRBV6-6 with TRBJ1-4, with 8 bases that match TRBD1. The length of the CDR3 is 13 residues. V gave up 2 bases and J gave up 7 bases; unmatched junction bases: 0. Germline V gene lookup returns CDR1 MNHNY and CDR2 SVGAGI (reference sequence). DNA of the CDR3: TGTGCCAGCAGTTACGGGACAGGTGAAAAACTGTTTTTT. Its translation: CASSYGTGEKLFF.

As for this clone: The same CDR3 can be traced to other DNA sequences in this sample. V usage is TRBV18 and J usage is TRBJ2-5; D ambiguous. CDR3 length equals 13 residues. The V end lost 0 bases, the J end lost 2 bases, and 4 bases lay between the germline ends. Germline V gives CDR1 KGHSH, CDR2 LQKENI. The CDR3 bases are TGTGCCAGCTCACCACCGTCTCAAGAGACCCAGTACTTC. This encodes CASSPPSQETQYF.